This entry lists 15 T cell receptor beta chains sequenced from one sample in a study of OX40 agonist ivuxolimab in advanced cancers. This table comes from immunoSEQ multiplex PCR, and its TCRdb copy is limited to in-frame clones, with some not included. The sample shows 40,000 to 60,000 clones, approximately 83% of them seen only once. Sequencing was performed on CD4+ or CD8+ T cells sorted from blood, taken in a trial of the OX40 agonist ivuxolimab. These receptors were obtained from an adult with an advanced solid tumor such as melanoma, head and neck, liver or kidney cancer.

This chain joins TRBV7-2 and TRBJ2-2; tentatively, D is TRBD1 (6 bases). The ends were cut back, 5 bases at V and 4 bases at J, with 14 bases in the middle. This CDR3 spans 15 amino acids. Per germline, CDR1 SGHTA and CDR2 FQGNSA. The CDR3 DNA reads TGTGCCAGCAGCCAGGGAAGGGGGACCACCGGGGAGCTGTTTTTT. Translation: CASSQGRGTTGELFF.

Turning to this clone: The germline gene is not matched at one end of the junction; a read error may be the cause. The sample holds other DNA sequences that translate to the same CDR3. The V and J genes are TRBV10-3 and TRBJ1-2, with D possibly matching TRBD1 (6 bases). CDR3 length: 13 amino acids. Germline V CDR1 and CDR2: ENHRY, SYGVKD. The CDR3 DNA reads as TGTGCCATCAGCGCCATGACAGGTTATGGTTACACCTTC. Its translation: CAISAMTGYGYTF.

V is TRBV9 and J is TRBJ2-1; D possibly corresponds to TRBD1 (7 bases). V was pared by 4 bases and J by 2 bases, with 13 bases between. The CDR3 covers 15 residues. Germline V gives CDR1 SGDLS, CDR2 YYNGEE. DNA of the CDR3: TGTGCCAGCAGCCTGGACAGGACTACCTACAATGAGCAGTTCTTC. Its translation is CASSLDRTTYNEQFF.

The chain uses TRBV6-1 and TRBJ1-2, with D hard to call. V was clipped by 1 base and J by 8 bases, with 20 bases between them. Per germline, CDR1 MNHNS and CDR2 SASEGT. The CDR3 contains 16 residues. The CDR3 DNA follows: TGTGCCAGCAGTGAAGGCGAAGGGCGAGCTATATGGGGCTACACCTTC. Its translation is CASSEGEGRAIWGYTF.

The chain uses TRBV29-1 and TRBJ1-5, with a tentative D call TRBD1 (5 bases). V was shortened by 5 bases and J by 3 bases, with 8 bases between the two germline ends. This CDR3 spans 12 amino acids. CDR1 is SQVTM, CDR2 ANQGSEA, per germline. The CDR3 reads CSVQGNNQPQHF. In nucleotides, the CDR3 is TGCAGCGTTCAGGGAAACAATCAGCCCCAGCATTTT.

As concerns this clone: Germline and junction disagree at one end, which may indicate a read error. The chain is built from TRBV18 and TRBJ1-5; the D gene is possibly TRBD1 (5 bases). The CDR3 loop spans 15 amino acids. Germline V gene sequence: CDR1 KGHSH, CDR2 LQKENI. The CDR3 here is CVSSPGEGQREPQHF. CDR3 nucleotides: TGTGTCAGCTCACCGGGGGAGGGGCAGCGGGAGCCCCAGCATTTT.

CDR3 region: CASSPGQGSSYNEQFF. In DNA form, the CDR3 reads TGTGCCAGCAGTCCCGGACAGGGAAGCTCCTACAATGAGCAGTTCTTC. J is TRBJ2-1 and V is TRBV27, with 8 bases matching TRBD1. In germline, CDR1 is MNHEY, CDR2 SMNVEV (reference sequence). The CDR3 is made up of 16 amino acids. Trimming at V came to 5 bases and at J to 0 bases, leaving 6 bases not matched to a gene.

Points on this clone: The limits of the CDR3 on the DNA are not certain, so only TCRdb's listed CDR3 is given. The chain employs TRBV7-2 and TRBJ2-5; TRBD1, as called in the table, went unchecked against the DNA. The germline V gene has CDR1 SGHTA and CDR2 FQGNSA. The CDR3 has 17 residues if both end residues are counted. CDR3 loop: CASSFGPGQGSSETQYF.

The chain is built from TRBV19 and TRBJ2-3; 7 nucleotides agree with TRBD2. The germline V gene has CDR1 LNHDA and CDR2 SQIVND (reference sequence). The CDR3 is 15 residues long. V shed 5 bases and J 9 bases; nucleotides not matched to a gene: 14. This chain's CDR3 is CASSGRTSQTGTQYF. DNA of the CDR3: TGTGCCAGTAGTGGGAGGACTAGTCAGACTGGGACGCAGTATTTT.

The rearrangement links TRBV5-1 to TRBJ1-1, with D possibly being TRBD1 (6 bases). The CDR3 has 13 amino acids. V lost 3 bases, J lost 6 bases, and 12 bases lay in between. Germline CDR1 reads SGHRS; CDR2 reads YFSETQ. The CDR3 spells CASSSSGVAEAFF. For the CDR3, the DNA is TGCGCCAGCAGCTCCTCAGGGGTTGCTGAAGCTTTCTTT.

CDR3 sequence: CASSVDLVRGRHGSGANVLTF. CDR3 coding DNA: TGTGCCAGCAGCGTAGACCTAGTAAGGGGGCGCCACGGGTCTGGGGCCAACGTCCTGACTTTC. This chain joins TRBV9 and TRBJ2-6, with TRBD1 matching 7 bases. The germline CDR1 and CDR2 sequences are SGDLS and YYNGEE. The CDR3 loop spans 21 amino acids. V shed 0 bases and J 1 base; nucleotides not matched to a gene: 16.

The J gene is TRBJ2-1, the V gene TRBV9; possibly TRBD2 for D (5 bases). Germline CDR1 and CDR2: SGDLS and YYNGEE. The length of the CDR3 is 15 residues. The V gene lost 4 bases and the J gene lost 3 bases, with 14 bases spanning the gap. CDR3 sequence reads: CASSPHGNNYNEQFF. As DNA, the CDR3 is TGTGCCAGCAGCCCCCACGGGAACAACTACAATGAGCAGTTCTTC.

This sequence joins TRBV7-8 and TRBJ2-5; 8 bases map to TRBD1. Trimming took 5 bases from V and 4 from J; bases not matched to a gene: 6. Germline-derived CDR1 and CDR2 are SGHVS and FQNEAQ. The CDR3 is made up of 14 amino acids. CDR3: CASSVGTGGETQYF. The CDR3 DNA reads TGTGCCAGCAGCGTAGGGACAGGCGGAGAGACCCAGTACTTC.

V gene TRBV2 combines with J gene TRBJ1-5, with unresolved D. Germline CDR1 SNHLY, CDR2 FYNNEI. V lost 1 base and J lost 3, with 13 bases in between. The CDR3 runs to 16 residues. The CDR3 protein is CASSEVGLANNQPQHF. In DNA form, the CDR3 reads TGTGCCAGCAGTGAAGTTGGACTCGCTAACAATCAGCCCCAGCATTTT.

By share of the sample, this clone is medium-sized. One end of the junction is discordant with germline, which a read error may explain. The chain employs TRBV7-2 and TRBJ1-6; TRBD1 matches 9 bases. This CDR3 spans 15 amino acids. The germline V gene has CDR1 SGHTA and CDR2 FQGNSA. The CDR3 DNA sequence: TGTGCCAGCAGCCTAGCCAGGGACAGGGTCTCACCCCTCCACTTT. Translated, it gives CASSLARDRVSPLHF.